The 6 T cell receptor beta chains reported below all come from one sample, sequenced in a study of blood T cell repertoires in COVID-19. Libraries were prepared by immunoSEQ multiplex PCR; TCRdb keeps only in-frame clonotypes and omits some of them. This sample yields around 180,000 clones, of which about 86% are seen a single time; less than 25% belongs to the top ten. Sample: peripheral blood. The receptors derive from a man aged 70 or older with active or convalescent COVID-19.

CDR3 in DNA: TGTGCCAGCAGTTCGGGACAGCTCTATAATTCACCCCTCCACTTT. Protein product: CASSSGQLYNSPLHF. The genes are TRBV6-5 and TRBJ1-6; TRBD1 aligns across 7 bases. Germline assignment: CDR1 MNHEY and CDR2 SVGAGI. This CDR3 spans 15 amino acids. Trimming removed 4 bases from V and 3 bases from J; junction bases left unmatched: 3.

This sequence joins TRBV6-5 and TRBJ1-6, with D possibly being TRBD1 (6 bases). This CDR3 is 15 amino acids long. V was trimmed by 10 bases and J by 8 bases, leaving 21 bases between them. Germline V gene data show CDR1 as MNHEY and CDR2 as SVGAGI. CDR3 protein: CAIPTGGQTYSPLHF. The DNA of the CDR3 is TGTGCCATTCCGACGGGGGGGCAAACCTATTCACCCCTCCACTTT.

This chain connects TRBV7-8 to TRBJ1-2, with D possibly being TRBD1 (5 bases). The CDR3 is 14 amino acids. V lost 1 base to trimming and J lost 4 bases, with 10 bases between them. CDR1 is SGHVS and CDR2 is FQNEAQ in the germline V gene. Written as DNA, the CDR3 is TGTGCCAGCAGCTTAGAGCCGGGGGTCTATGGCTACACCTTC. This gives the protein CASSLEPGVYGYTF. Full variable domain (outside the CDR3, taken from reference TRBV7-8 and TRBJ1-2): GAGVSQSPRYKVAKRGQDVALRCDPISGHVSLFWYQQALGQGPEFLTYFQNEAQLDKSGLPSDRFFAERPEGSVSTLKIQRTQQEDSAVYLCASSLEPGVYGYTFGSGTRLTVV.

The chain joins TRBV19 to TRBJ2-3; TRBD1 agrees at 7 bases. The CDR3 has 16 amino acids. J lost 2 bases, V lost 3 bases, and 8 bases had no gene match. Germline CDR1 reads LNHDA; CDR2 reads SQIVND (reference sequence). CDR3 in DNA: TGTGCCAGTAGTATCCCCGACAGGGCCCCCACAGATACGCAGTATTTT. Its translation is CASSIPDRAPTDTQYF.

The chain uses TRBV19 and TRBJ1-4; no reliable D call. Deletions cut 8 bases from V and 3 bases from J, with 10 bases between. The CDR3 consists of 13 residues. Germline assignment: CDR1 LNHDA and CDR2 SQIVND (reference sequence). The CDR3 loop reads CASADISNEKLFF. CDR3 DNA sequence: TGTGCCAGTGCTGACATCTCTAATGAAAAACTGTTTTTT.

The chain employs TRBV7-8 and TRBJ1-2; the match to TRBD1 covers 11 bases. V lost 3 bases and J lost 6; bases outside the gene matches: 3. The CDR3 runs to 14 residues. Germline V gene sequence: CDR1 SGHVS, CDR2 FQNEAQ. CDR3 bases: TGTGCCAGCAGCTTGGGACAGGGGGAAGATGGCTACACCTTC. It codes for CASSLGQGEDGYTF.